A single sample gave rise to the 18 T cell receptor beta chains below, sequenced in a study of CD8+CD57+ T cells in acquired aplastic anemia. Genomic DNA provided the template from which TCR beta VDJ and CDR3 profiles were obtained. TCRdb recomputed calls from the reads with MiXCR, one row per CDR3 protein. In the table there are a few hundred thousand distinct CDR3 sequences, around three fifths of which are singletons. Source material: sorted CD4+, CD8+, or CD8+CD57+ T cells (not recorded which) from PBMCs. These receptors all come from a human donor with severe aplastic anemia or a healthy control (not recorded which).

V is TRBV9 and J is TRBJ2-2; the D is unclear. The CDR3 totals 16 residues. The germline CDR1 and CDR2 sequences are SGDLS and YYNGEE. V was trimmed by 1 base and J by 0 bases, leaving 10 bases between them. CDR3 DNA: TGTGCCAGCAGCGTAAGGCTACACACGAACACCGGGGAGCTGTTTTTT. Its translation is CASSVRLHTNTGELFF.

This clonotype was observed at least ten times. This chain links TRBV29-1 with TRBJ1-2; TRBD1 is a possible D gene (6 bases). Trimming cost V 4 bases and J 0 bases, with 18 bases left between them. The CDR3 covers 16 residues. CDR1 and CDR2 (germline): SQVTM, ANQGSEA. The CDR3 nucleotides read TGCAGCGTTGGGACCCCTGCGTGGACAGCTAACTATGGCTACACCTTC. This gives the protein CSVGTPAWTANYGYTF.

This clonotype was counted many times. The rearrangement joins TRBV7-9 to TRBJ2-5; a weak D match, TRBD2 (6 bases). The length of the CDR3 is 14 residues. Trimming shortened V by 5 bases and J by 2 bases, and 12 bases separated the two germline ends. Germline V lookup: CDR1 SEHNR, CDR2 FQNEAQ (reference sequence). The chain's CDR3 is CASSLVRGQETQYF. CDR3 DNA: TGTGCCAGCAGCCTCGTTCGGGGGCAAGAGACCCAGTACTTC.

The chain is built from TRBV24-1 and TRBJ2-3, with TRBD2 matching 12 bases. CDR1 and CDR2 (germline): KGHDR, SFDVKD. V was pared by 5 bases and J by 0 bases, with 5 bases of the junction left unmatched. CDR3 length: 17 residues. The CDR3 DNA reads TGTGCCACCAGTGCGACTAGCGGGGGCCTTAGCACAGATACGCAGTATTTT. This translates into CATSATSGGLSTDTQYF.

This clonotype has ten or more counts. V is TRBV6-1 and J is TRBJ2-7; 7 nucleotides match TRBD1. Germline V gene lookup returns CDR1 MNHNS and CDR2 SASEGT. The trim removed 6 bases at V and 2 bases at J, leaving 10 bases unmatched. The length of the CDR3 is 15 residues. The CDR3 reads CASRNTGTAPYEQYF. The DNA for the CDR3 is TGTGCCAGCAGAAATACCGGGACAGCGCCCTACGAGCAGTACTTC.

At least ten counts were recorded for this clonotype. The J gene is TRBJ1-2, the V gene TRBV9; 12 nucleotides match TRBD1. This CDR3 is built from 15 residues. CDR1 and CDR2 from the germline V gene are SGDLS and YYNGEE. J gave up 8 bases and V 2 bases, and 7 bases lay outside the gene matches. As DNA, the CDR3 is TGTGCCAGCAGCGTGTCGGGACAGGGGGCGAGAGGCTACACCTTC. Amino acids: CASSVSGQGARGYTF.

The chain employs TRBV19 and TRBJ1-1; D gene uncertain. Germline-derived CDR1 and CDR2 are LNHDA and SQIVND (reference sequence). The CDR3 has 14 amino acids. V was cut by 3 bases and J by 1 base, with 9 bases left in between. The CDR3 sequence is CASSIWGSNTEAFF. The CDR3 bases are TGTGCCAGTAGTATCTGGGGATCGAACACTGAAGCTTTCTTT.

The chain combines TRBV5-1 with TRBJ2-1; D uncertain. The CDR3 sequence is 14 residues long. CDR1 SGHRS and CDR2 YFSETQ come from the germline V gene. Trimming left V 0 bases short and J 1 base short, with 5 bases between. The CDR3 coding sequence is TGCGCCAGCAGCTTGGAGGCTTCCTACAATGAGCAGTTCTTC. Amino acids: CASSLEASYNEQFF.

The chain couples TRBV10-3 to TRBJ1-1, with 10 bases lining up with TRBD1. Germline V gene data show CDR1 as ENHRY and CDR2 as SYGVKD. V trimming: 4 bases; J trimming: 7 bases; junction bases outside the gene matches: 6. The CDR3 covers 14 residues. The CDR3 region has the DNA TGTGCCATCAGTGCGGGACAGGGGACTAATGAAGCTTTCTTT. This translates into CAISAGQGTNEAFF.

Worth noting for this clonotype: This is likely a read error, given that the CDR3 carries no conserved phenylalanine or tryptophan at its end. It is unclear where the CDR3 begins or ends on the DNA, so no DNA is shown, and the CDR3 is as TCRdb lists it. The J gene is TRBJ2-2, the V gene TRBV24-1; the D call in the table, TRBD1, was not verified against the DNA. The V gene's germline CDR1 is KGHDR and CDR2 SFDVKD. Counting both end residues, the CDR3 totals 15 amino acids. CDR3 protein: CATDPEGGEHRGAVV.

The chain uses TRBV12-3 or TRBV12-4 and TRBJ2-7; weak D call: TRBD1 (5 bases). The CDR3 runs 15 residues. V was pared by 6 bases and J by 3 bases, with 18 bases between. DNA of the CDR3: TGTGCCAGCAGCCCTAATGTCAAGGGGCACTACGAGCAGTACTTC. Protein sequence: CASSPNVKGHYEQYF.

The rearrangement uses TRBV18 and TRBJ1-1; D call uncertain. Germline V gives CDR1 KGHSH, CDR2 LQKENI. Trimming stripped 5 bases from V and 4 bases from J, with 11 bases between. This CDR3 comprises 13 residues. Here the CDR3 DNA reads TGTGCCAGCTCAGCCAGTGGCTCCACTGAAGCTTTCTTT. This codes for CASSASGSTEAFF.

The chain joins TRBV7-2 to TRBJ1-5; TRBD1 is a possible D gene (6 bases). This CDR3 region has 15 residues. Germline V gives CDR1 SGHTA, CDR2 FQGNSA. V lost 11 bases to trimming and J lost 6 bases, with 23 bases between them. The CDR3 spells CAVGDRGAAAQPQHF. For the CDR3, the DNA is TGTGCCGTCGGGGATAGGGGGGCGGCTGCTCAGCCCCAGCATTTT.

Worth noting for this clonotype: In this CDR3 the conserved last residue, phenylalanine or tryptophan, is missing, so a read error is likely. This chain links TRBV20-1 with TRBJ1-1, with TRBD1 as a possible D gene (5 bases). V gave up 8 bases and J gave up 1 base, with 14 bases separating them. Germline CDR1 is DFQATT and CDR2 is SNEGSKA (reference sequence). The CDR3 totals 13 residues. The CDR3 reads CSTFKGQNTEAFS. CDR3 in DNA: TGCAGTACCTTCAAAGGACAGAACACTGAAGCTTTCTCT.

This clonotype came up many times. Germline and junction disagree at one end, which may indicate a read error. V gene TRBV5-1 combines with J gene TRBJ2-3; D uncertain. The CDR3 length is 14 residues. From germline, CDR1 is SGHRS and CDR2 YFSETQ. The CDR3 coding sequence is TGTGCCAGCAGCTTGGACGGCAGCACAGATACGCAGTATTTT. This sequence encodes CASSLDGSTDTQYF.

The chain recombines TRBV12-3 or TRBV12-4 with TRBJ1-2; TRBD1 might be the D (6 bases). V was trimmed by 6 bases and J by 8 bases, leaving 19 bases between them. The CDR3 has 14 amino acids. CDR3 residues: CASSSTTGSRGYTF. The CDR3 DNA sequence: TGTGCCAGCAGCTCAACCACAGGGTCTCGGGGCTACACCTTC.

This clonotype came up many times. The chain is built from TRBV5-1 and TRBJ2-3, with 9 bases identical to TRBD1. Trimming cost V 4 bases and J 4 bases; bases outside gene matches: 10. The length of the CDR3 is 16 residues. Looked up from germline, CDR1 is SGHRS and CDR2 is YFSETQ. CDR3 DNA: TGCGCCAGCAGCGCCCCGGGACAGGGTTTGGCAGATACGCAGTATTTT. Translating gives CASSAPGQGLADTQYF.

This clonotype was counted many times. The chain combines TRBV5-1 with TRBJ2-7; D gene uncertain. This CDR3 contains 13 residues. The V end was cut by 0 bases, the J end by 3 bases, with 7 bases between. Germline CDR1 SGHRS, CDR2 YFSETQ. CDR3: CASSLVGDYEQYF. The CDR3 DNA follows: TGCGCCAGCAGCTTGGTTGGGGACTACGAGCAGTACTTC.